These 29 T cell receptor beta chains were all obtained from the same sample, sequenced in a study of blood T cell repertoires in COVID-19. Profiled with immunoSEQ multiplex PCR; TCRdb holds only in-frame clones, not every one. The sample includes some 78,000 clones, nearly 90% of them seen just once. Sequencing was done on a sample of peripheral blood. Receptors were obtained from a woman aged 80 or over with active or convalescent COVID-19.

The genes are TRBV24-1 and TRBJ2-7; possible D gene TRBD1, 7 bases. The CDR3 extends over 15 amino acids. V lost 3 bases, J lost 9 bases, and 20 bases lay in between. Germline CDR1 reads KGHDR; CDR2 reads SFDVKD. The chain's CDR3 is CATSDGGGAPIRQYF. CDR3 bases: TGTGCCACCAGTGATGGAGGGGGCGCCCCAATTCGGCAGTACTTC.

The V call is TRBV7-9, the J call TRBJ1-2, with D possibly matching TRBD1 (6 bases). Germline V gene lookup returns CDR1 SEHNR and CDR2 FQNEAQ (reference sequence). V lost 2 bases, J lost 8 bases, and 15 bases lay in between. The CDR3 loop spans 14 amino acids. The CDR3 loop reads CASSLSAGARGYTF. Written as DNA, the CDR3 is TGTGCCAGCAGCTTAAGTGCGGGGGCTCGGGGCTACACCTTC.

This clone turned up a few times. The chain links TRBV7-6 to TRBJ2-5; TRBD2 matches 14 bases. J gave up 5 bases and V 5 bases, and 13 bases lay outside the gene matches. CDR1 is SGHVS, CDR2 FNYEAQ, per germline. This CDR3 has 18 amino acids. CDR3 residues: CASSPMSGTSGSWETQYF. The CDR3 nucleotides are TGTGCCAGCAGCCCGATGTCCGGGACTAGCGGGAGCTGGGAGACCCAGTACTTC. Full variable domain (outside the CDR3, taken from reference TRBV7-6 and TRBJ2-5): GAGVSQSPRYKVTKRGQDVALRCDPISGHVSLYWYRQALGQGPEFLTYFNYEAQQDKSGLPNDRFSAERPEGSISTLTIQRTEQRDSAMYRCASSPMSGTSGSWETQYFGPGTRLLVL.

V and J are TRBV19 and TRBJ2-2; 7 bases fit TRBD2. V lost 7 bases and J lost 6; bases outside the gene matches: 14. The CDR3 is 16 amino acids. Per germline, CDR1 LNHDA and CDR2 SQIVND (reference sequence). CDR3 amino acids: CASTITHGGYSGELFF. Here the CDR3 DNA reads TGTGCCAGTACCATAACCCACGGGGGGTATTCCGGGGAGCTGTTTTTT. Full variable domain (missing parts from reference TRBV19 and TRBJ2-2): DGGITQSPKYLFRKEGQNVTLSCEQNLNHDAMYWYRQDPGQGLRLIYYSQIVNDFQKGDIAEGYSVSREKKESFPLTVTSAQKNPTAFYLCASTITHGGYSGELFFGEGSRLTVL.

V usage is TRBV18 and J usage is TRBJ1-2, with TRBD1 identical over 10 bases. Per the germline V gene, CDR1 is KGHSH and CDR2 is LQKENI. V trimming: 5 bases; J trimming: 3 bases; junction bases outside the gene matches: 6. The CDR3 is 15 amino acids. This CDR3 is CASSAGTGVDYGYTF. CDR3 nucleotide sequence: TGTGCCAGCTCAGCCGGGACAGGGGTAGACTATGGCTACACCTTC.

The V and J genes are TRBV5-4 and TRBJ2-1, with 7 bases that match TRBD2. The CDR3 length is 17 residues. V lost 4 bases, J lost 5 bases, and 15 bases stayed unmatched. The V gene's germline CDR1 is SGHNT and CDR2 YYREEE (reference sequence). CDR3 region: CASSRGSGGRIHNEQFF. Here the CDR3 DNA reads TGTGCCAGCAGCCGAGGTTCGGGAGGCCGAATCCACAATGAGCAGTTCTTC.

CDR3 region: CASSLYTEAFF. In DNA form, the CDR3 reads TGCGCCAGCAGCCTATACACTGAAGCTTTCTTT. The chain uses TRBV4-1 and TRBJ1-1; D ambiguous. The CDR3 runs 11 residues. Germline assignment: CDR1 MGHRA and CDR2 YSYEKL. V was pared by 4 bases and J by 3 bases, with 3 bases between.

The gene calls are TRBV6-2 or TRBV6-3 and TRBJ2-7, with 10 bases lining up with TRBD2. Germline CDR1 and CDR2: MNHEY and SVGEGT. The CDR3 runs to 16 residues. V was pared by 0 bases and J by 6 bases, with 8 bases of the junction left unmatched. The CDR3 sequence: CASSYSWLAGASEQYF. As DNA, the CDR3 is TGTGCCAGCAGTTACTCGTGGCTAGCGGGAGCATCCGAGCAGTACTTC.

The chain carries TRBV9 and TRBJ1-5; D perhaps matches TRBD1 (5 bases). The CDR3 is 14 residues long. Germline V gene sequence: CDR1 SGDLS, CDR2 YYNGEE. Trimming cost V 3 bases and J 7 bases, with 14 bases left between them. As DNA, the CDR3 is TGTGCCAGCAGCGAGGGCCGGGGGGACCAGCCCCAGCATTTT. This sequence encodes CASSEGRGDQPQHF.

This clone appeared a single time. V and J are TRBV4-1 and TRBJ1-4; perhaps TRBD1 as D (5 bases). Germline CDR1 reads MGHRA; CDR2 reads YSYEKL. Trimming pared 2 bases from V and 0 bases from J, leaving 13 bases between. CDR3 length equals 17 residues. CDR3 nucleotides: TGCGCCAGCAGCCAAACCGGGACTCAGGCAACTAATGAAAAACTGTTTTTT. It codes for CASSQTGTQATNEKLFF.

The chain couples TRBV4-3 to TRBJ2-5, with 8 bases aligning to TRBD2. V shed 6 bases and J 4 bases; nucleotides not matched to a gene: 7. The CDR3 has 14 amino acids. Per germline, CDR1 LGHNA and CDR2 YSLEER. The DNA of the CDR3 is TGCGCCAGCAGTCTAGGACTAGCTGGAGAGACCCAGTACTTC. Its translation: CASSLGLAGETQYF.

The V and J genes are TRBV5-1 and TRBJ2-1; a weak D match, TRBD1 (5 bases). V lost 4 bases to trimming and J lost 8 bases, with 19 bases between them. Germline loops: CDR1 SGHRS, CDR2 YFSETQ. CDR3 length: 15 residues. CDR3 loop: CASSTSLGLGDEQFF. CDR3 bases: TGCGCCAGCAGCACTTCTTTGGGGCTTGGCGATGAGCAGTTCTTC. Supplemented by reference TRBV5-1 and TRBJ2-1, the full variable domain reads KAGVTQTPRYLIKTRGQQVTLSCSPISGHRSVSWYQQTPGQGLQFLFEYFSETQRNKGNFPGRFSGRQFSNSRSEMNVSTLELGDSALYLCASSTSLGLGDEQFFGPGTRLTVL.

Only one count was recorded for this clone. J is TRBJ1-2 and V is TRBV3-1 (or the pseudogene TRBV3-2), with a weak D call TRBD1 (6 bases). The CDR3 covers 14 residues. Germline V gene lookup returns CDR1 LGHDT and CDR2 YNNKEL (reference sequence). V dropped 4 bases and J dropped 0 bases, with 9 bases sitting between them. This CDR3 is CASSPWTANYGYTF. DNA of the CDR3: TGTGCCAGCAGCCCTTGGACAGCTAACTATGGCTACACCTTC.

This sequence joins TRBV27 and TRBJ2-3, with D maybe TRBD2 (6 bases). Germline CDR1 and CDR2: MNHEY and SMNVEV (reference sequence). CDR3 size: 15 residues. Trimming took 2 bases from V and 4 from J, leaving 13 bases between them. The CDR3 is CASSLGPWDSDTQYF. CDR3 DNA: TGTGCCAGCAGTTTAGGGCCGTGGGACTCAGATACGCAGTATTTT.

The chain links TRBV18 to TRBJ2-3, with TRBD1 identical over 10 bases. This CDR3 comprises 17 residues. Germline CDR1 and CDR2: KGHSH and LQKENI. Germline trimming cut 4 bases from V and 2 bases from J; bases unmatched to any gene: 9. The CDR3 sequence: CASSLGRDRGYTDTQYF. CDR3 nucleotide sequence: TGTGCCAGCTCACTAGGCCGGGACAGGGGTTACACAGATACGCAGTATTTT.

The chain couples TRBV7-2 to TRBJ1-3; tentatively, D is TRBD1 (5 bases). This CDR3 region has 15 residues. Per the germline V gene, CDR1 is SGHTA and CDR2 is FQGNSA. Trimming removed 5 bases from V and 0 bases from J, with 11 bases in between. In nucleotides, the CDR3 is TGTGCCAGCAGCCGGGACTCGGGCTCTGGAAACACCATATATTTT. It is translated as CASSRDSGSGNTIYF.

V is TRBV20-1 and J is TRBJ2-5; D is ambiguous. V gave up 6 bases and J gave up 2 bases, with 4 bases separating them. This CDR3 spans 10 amino acids. The germline CDR1 and CDR2 sequences are DFQATT and SNEGSKA (reference sequence). The CDR3 region is CSAAQETQYF. The CDR3 DNA follows: TGCAGTGCGGCTCAAGAGACCCAGTACTTC.

The gene calls are TRBV28 and TRBJ2-5; D is uncertain. Looked up from germline, CDR1 is MDHEN and CDR2 is SYDVKM. The CDR3 sequence is 11 residues long. V dropped 2 bases and J dropped 5 bases, with 3 bases sitting between them. The CDR3, as DNA: TGTGCCAGCAGTTTACAGGAGACCCAGTACTTC. This encodes CASSLQETQYF.

The chain has TRBV27 and TRBJ1-4, with TRBD1 matching 8 bases. Germline V lookup: CDR1 MNHEY, CDR2 SMNVEV (reference sequence). This CDR3 spans 17 amino acids. The J segment lost 5 bases and the V segment lost 2 bases, leaving 10 bases of the junction unmatched. The CDR3 nucleotides are TGTGCCAGCAGTTTACGCTTGCGGACAGGGCAGAATGAAAAACTGTTTTTT. It specifies CASSLRLRTGQNEKLFF.

The CDR3 sequence: CASRPPGGSGYTF. The CDR3 DNA sequence: TGTGCCAGCAGGCCACCAGGGGGCTCGGGCTACACCTTC. This sequence joins TRBV3-1 (or the pseudogene TRBV3-2) and TRBJ1-2; 8 bases fit TRBD1. V shed 6 bases, J shed 8 bases, and the junction held 8 bases outside the gene matches. Germline V gives CDR1 LGHDT, CDR2 YNNKEL (reference sequence). This CDR3 is 13 amino acids long.

This sequence joins TRBV5-1 and TRBJ1-2; D is perhaps TRBD1 (6 bases). Germline V gives CDR1 SGHRS, CDR2 YFSETQ. This CDR3 contains 15 residues. V was shortened by 4 bases and J by 0 bases, with 13 bases between the two germline ends. The CDR3, as DNA: TGCGCCAGCAGCCCCGGGACACGCGCTAACTATGGCTACACCTTC. It translates to CASSPGTRANYGYTF.

V and J are TRBV19 and TRBJ2-4; TRBD1 aligns across 10 bases. The CDR3 consists of 15 residues. With 8 bases clipped from V and 6 bases from J, the junction kept 10 bases outside the gene matches. Germline V gives CDR1 LNHDA, CDR2 SQIVND (reference sequence). CDR3 amino acids: CASGGQGVFGNIQYF. The CDR3 DNA reads as TGTGCCAGTGGAGGACAGGGGGTATTCGGAAACATTCAGTACTTC. The variable domain in full, completed from reference TRBV19 and TRBJ2-4, reads DGGITQSPKYLFRKEGQNVTLSCEQNLNHDAMYWYRQDPGQGLRLIYYSQIVNDFQKGDIAEGYSVSREKKESFPLTVTSAQKNPTAFYLCASGGQGVFGNIQYFGAGTRLSVL.

The V call is TRBV5-4, the J call TRBJ2-1; 15 bases fit TRBD2. The germline gives CDR1 SGHNT, CDR2 YYREEE (reference sequence). This CDR3 has 16 residues. The junction had 3 bases not matched to a gene; V was cut back by 4 bases and J by 4 bases. This chain's CDR3 is CASSPGLAGGYNEQFF. For the CDR3, the DNA is TGTGCCAGCAGCCCCGGACTAGCGGGAGGGTACAATGAGCAGTTCTTC.

J is TRBJ2-2 and V is TRBV6-5; TRBD1 matches at 7 bases. From germline, CDR1 is MNHEY and CDR2 SVGAGI. The CDR3 covers 14 residues. J gave up 2 bases and V 8 bases, and 5 bases lay outside the gene matches. DNA for the CDR3: TGTGCCAGCCCCGGGACAGCAAACACCGGGGAGCTGTTTTTT. As protein: CASPGTANTGELFF.

This chain links TRBV27 with TRBJ2-1; 11 nucleotides align to TRBD2. CDR1 MNHEY and CDR2 SMNVEV come from the germline V gene (reference sequence). V gave up 6 bases and J gave up 9 bases; unmatched junction bases: 7. This CDR3 comprises 14 residues. The CDR3 DNA sequence: TGTGCCAGCAGAGATAGCGGGAGGGAGGCTGAGCAGTTCTTC. The encoded protein is CASRDSGREAEQFF.

V usage is TRBV7-2 and J usage is TRBJ2-7; the D gene is possibly TRBD1 (5 bases). With 5 bases removed from V and 1 base from J, the gap between germline ends came to 9 bases. The CDR3 is made up of 13 amino acids. Germline CDR1 and CDR2: SGHTA and FQGNSA. The CDR3 is CASSSPGSYEQYF. Here the CDR3 DNA reads TGTGCCAGCAGCAGTCCAGGGTCCTACGAGCAGTACTTC.

This rearrangement joins TRBV27 to TRBJ1-1; the D is unclear. Per germline, CDR1 MNHEY and CDR2 SMNVEV (reference sequence). The CDR3 runs to 13 residues. V gave up 5 bases and J gave up 3 bases, with 10 bases separating them. The CDR3 protein is CASSRGEYTEAFF. As DNA, the CDR3 is TGTGCCAGCAGTCGGGGAGAGTACACTGAAGCTTTCTTT.

V is TRBV5-1 and J is TRBJ2-2; unclear D gene. The CDR3 contains 13 residues. Germline V CDR1 and CDR2: SGHRS, YFSETQ. With 4 bases removed from V and 6 bases from J, the gap between germline ends came to 10 bases. DNA of the CDR3: TGCGCCAGCAGCCCGACTGTAGCCGGGGAGCTGTTTTTT. It translates to CASSPTVAGELFF.

The chain has TRBV9 and TRBJ2-5, with 8 bases identical to TRBD1. The CDR3 extends over 14 amino acids. The V segment lost 4 bases and the J segment 2 bases; nucleotides outside the gene matches: 4. Germline CDR1 is SGDLS and CDR2 is YYNGEE. CDR3 in amino acids: CASSFGQGQETQYF. The CDR3, as DNA: TGTGCCAGCAGCTTCGGACAGGGACAAGAGACCCAGTACTTC.